This T cell receptor (beta chain) derives from a study of blood T cell repertoires in COVID-19. Measured with immunoSEQ multiplex PCR; TCRdb has only the in-frame clones, and not every one. There are about 190,000 clones in the sample; approximately 84% occur only once, and roughly 3% lies in the top ten. The CDR3 contains 19 residues. Germline V lookup: CDR1 MDHEN, CDR2 SYDVKM. The V end was cut by 2 bases, the J end by 0 bases, with 19 bases between. This receptor was identified in a woman aged 25 to 45 who had recovered from COVID-19. Sequencing input: PBMCs or T cells enriched from blood (not recorded which). This chain links TRBV28 with TRBJ1-4; perhaps TRBD1 as D (5 bases). CDR3 loop: CASSLKPGLSPATNEKLFF. As DNA, the CDR3 is TGTGCCAGCAGTTTAAAACCGGGACTGTCGCCTGCAACTAATGAAAAACTGTTTTTT.